This is a list of T cell receptor beta chains from one sample in a study of blood T cell repertoires in COVID-19. Here immunoSEQ multiplex PCR was the method, and the copy in TCRdb shows in-frame clones only, minus some. The data contain 200,000 to 250,000 clones, 70% to 90% of them seen just once; the ten biggest clones take up 10% to 14%. The sample was PBMCs or T cells enriched from blood (not recorded which). These receptors were taken from a man younger than 45 who had recovered from COVID-19. Both conserved end residues are part of each CDR3. D genes are given only for firm matches. Clone size, where shown, is once, few, many, or a class for clones that have expanded.

d_call | j_call | v_call | clone_size | cdr3_nt | cdr3_aa
. | TRBJ2-2 | TRBV7-2 | . | TGTGCCAGCAGCGGAATAGGAAGGAGGGCCCGGCCCGGGGAGCTGTTTTTT | CASSGIGRRARPGELFF
. | TRBJ2-1 | TRBV27 | once | TGTGCCAGCAGTTTAACGGGACTGAGCTCCTACAATGAGCAGTTCTTC | CASSLTGLSSYNEQFF
. | TRBJ1-3 | TRBV30 | . | TGTGCCTGGAGTCACTTTGGAAACACCATATATTTT | CAWSHFGNTIYF
TRBD2 | TRBJ2-7 | TRBV5-8 | . | TGTGCCAGCAGCTTTGACTCGGGGGGGCCTTACGAGCAGTACTTC | CASSFDSGGPYEQYF
. | TRBJ2-7 | TRBV6-2/TRBV6-3 | . | TGTGCCAGCAGTTCAAACAGCCCGCCTTACGAGCAGTACTTC | CASSSNSPPYEQYF
TRBD2 | TRBJ2-5 | TRBV2 | . | TGTGCCAGCAGCCCCGACTTGACTAGCGGGGGGCCCCGAGAAGGTGGGACCCGGTACTTC | CASSPDLTSGGPREGGTRYF
. | TRBJ1-6 | TRBV12-3/TRBV12-4 | once | TGTGCCAGCAGTCCACAGTATAATTCACCCCTCCACTTT | CASSPQYNSPLHF
TRBD1 | TRBJ2-7 | TRBV10-3 | . | TGTGCCATATCCGGGACAGGGGGCTACGAGCAGTACTTC | CAISGTGGYEQYF
TRBD1 | TRBJ2-5 | TRBV5-1 | . | TGCGCCAGCAGCTTATCCGGGACAGGGATACAAGAGACCCAGTACTTC | CASSLSGTGIQETQYF
TRBD1 | TRBJ2-7 | TRBV5-1 | . | TGCGCCAGCAGCCTCGGACAGGGCACGGACGCGCAGTACTTC | CASSLGQGTDAQYF
TRBD2 | TRBJ2-1 | TRBV7-2 | . | TGTGCCAGCAGCTTAAGAACTAGCGGGAGAAATGAGCAGTTCTTC | CASSLRTSGRNEQFF
TRBD2 | TRBJ2-7 | TRBV6-2/TRBV6-3 | . | TGTGCCAGCAGTTTAGCGGGGGGTCCATCCTACGAGCAGTACTTC | CASSLAGGPSYEQYF
TRBD2 | TRBJ2-1 | TRBV10-2 | . | TGCGCCAGCAGTTCAGGGACTACCCTCTCCAATGAGCAGTTCTTC | CASSSGTTLSNEQFF
TRBD1 | TRBJ1-3 | TRBV19 | . | TGTGCCAGTAGTGGCGGGACAGGCTCAGGAAACACCATATATTTT | CASSGGTGSGNTIYF
TRBD2 | TRBJ2-7 | TRBV6-5 | . | TGTGCCAGCAGTTCTAGCGGGAGATCCTACGAGCAGTACTTC | CASSSSGRSYEQYF
. | TRBJ2-5 | TRBV5-4 | . | TGTGCCAGCGCTAGGGGTTTTCAAGAGACCCAGTACTTC | CASARGFQETQYF
. | TRBJ1-1 | TRBV6-5 | . | TGTGCCAGCAGTTACTCTAGAGGGCAGAGAAACACTGAAGCTTTCTTT | CASSYSRGQRNTEAFF
. | TRBJ1-2 | TRBV9 | . | TGTGCCAGCAGCCCCCCGGACTCTCATGGCTACACCTTC | CASSPPDSHGYTF
. | TRBJ1-5 | TRBV30 | . | TGTGCCTGGGCCCCGGGACTCAATCAGCCCCAGCATTTT | CAWAPGLNQPQHF
TRBD1 | TRBJ2-5 | TRBV19 | . | TGTGCCAGTAGTATTCGTACAGGGGGCCGGTATGAGACCCAGTACTTC | CASSIRTGGRYETQYF
. | TRBJ2-3 | TRBV5-4 | once | TGTGCCAGCAGCCACGCCGTGACTAGGGAAGTGGATACGCAGTATTTT | CASSHAVTREVDTQYF
TRBD1 | TRBJ2-7 | TRBV5-4 | . | TGTGCCAGCAGCAAACCGGGACAGAGCTCCTACGAGCAGTACTTC | CASSKPGQSSYEQYF
. | TRBJ2-6 | TRBV7-9 | . | TGTGCCAGCAGCTTTGCTCGGGGCTCTGGGGCCAACGTCCTGACTTTC | CASSFARGSGANVLTF
. | TRBJ1-1 | TRBV12-5 | . | TGTGCTAGTGGCCCGCCCGCGGGGTTCAACACTGAAGCTTTCTTT | CASGPPAGFNTEAFF
TRBD2 | TRBJ2-1 | TRBV28 | . | TGTGCCAGCAGTTTAGGATTGTGGCTAGCGGGCAGCTCCTACAATGAGCAGTTCTTC | CASSLGLWLAGSSYNEQFF
. | TRBJ1-5 | TRBV4-3 | . | TGCGCCAGCAGCCAAGCCCTACAGCCCCAGCATTTT | CASSQALQPQHF
. | TRBJ1-2 | TRBV3-1/TRBV3-2 | . | TGTGCCAGCAGCCAAACTACCTATGGCTACACCTTC | CASSQTTYGYTF
TRBD2 | TRBJ2-3 | TRBV29-1 | . | TGCAGCGTTCCGGGGACTAGCGGGATCACAGATACGCAGTATTTT | CSVPGTSGITDTQYF
. | TRBJ2-2 | TRBV30 | few | TGTGCCTGGAGTACCACGGCCGGGGAGCTGTTTTTT | CAWSTTAGELFF
TRBD2 | TRBJ2-1 | TRBV7-9 | few | TGTGCCAGCAGCCTCCCCGCGAGGGTAGCGGGACTCTACAATGAGCAGTTCTTC | CASSLPARVAGLYNEQFF